The rows below give T cell receptor beta chains drawn from one sample of a study of metastatic and nonmetastatic thyroid tumors. TCRdb re-processed the PCR reads through MiXCR. The sample shows tens of thousands of clones, 20% to 25% of them seen only once. Sequencing was performed on blood. All receptors come from a female donor with papillary thyroid cancer or a benign thyroid nodule (not recorded which). Some clones in this sample may be carry-over from other donors' samples. CDR3s include the opening cysteine and the closing phenylalanine or tryptophan. D genes are given only for firm matches. Rows may omit the clone size; those that give it use once, few, many or a size class.

>TRBV5-1|TRBJ1-2|many|-
TGCGCCAGCAGCCCCGACAGTCGAGGTGGCTACACCTTC
CASSPDSRGGYTF
>TRBV6-4|TRBJ1-1|many|-
TGTGCCAGCAGTGAAGGGGAAGGCGCTGAAGCTTTCTTT
CASSEGEGAEAFF
>TRBV9|TRBJ1-2|-|-
TGTGCCAGCTGCGGGGTTAGTGGCGGGTCCTCCTCTAACTATGGCTACACCTTC
CASCGVSGGSSSNYGYTF
>TRBV20-1|TRBJ2-3|many|TRBD2
TGCAGTGCTAAGGGAGGGGGACTAGCGGGAAGGGCAGATACGCAGTATTTT
CSAKGGGLAGRADTQYF
>TRBV12-3/TRBV12-4|TRBJ2-5|-|TRBD2
TGTGCCAGCAGTTTAAGACTAATGGGGCGAGCGGGAGGCGAGACCCAGTACTTC
CASSLRLMGRAGGETQYF
>TRBV28|TRBJ1-2|many|-
TGTGCCAGCAGTTTAGGACGGGAATATGGCTACACCTTC
CASSLGREYGYTF
>TRBV15|TRBJ2-5|many|TRBD2
TGTGCCACCAGCAGGAAGTTAGCGGGAGAAGAGACCCAGTACTTC
CATSRKLAGEETQYF
>TRBV7-2|TRBJ2-1|-|-
TGTGCCAGCCAGGGTTTCCACTCCTACAATGAGCAGTTCTTC
CASQGFHSYNEQFF
>TRBV6-6|TRBJ1-2|-|-
TGTGCCAGCAGTTACAGGGGAATGTGTGGCTACACCTTC
CASSYRGMCGYTF
>TRBV19|TRBJ2-7|-|-
TGTGCCAGAAGTCCAGGGAAGGGGAACGAGCAGTACTTC
CARSPGKGNEQYF
>TRBV11-1|TRBJ1-3|many|-
TGTGCCAGCAGCAGAGACAGATACTCTGGAAACACCATATATTTT
CASSRDRYSGNTIYF
>TRBV28|TRBJ1-2|many|TRBD1
TGTGCCAGCAGTTTGGACAGGGGTAGCGGCTACACCTTC
CASSLDRGSGYTF
>TRBV6-7|TRBJ2-2|many|-
TGCGCCACCGGGGCCCAAGTCGGGGAGCTGTTTTTT
CATGAQVGELFF
>TRBV28|TRBJ1-5|many|-
TGTGCCAGCAGTCCCGGGACACGAGCTACTCAGCCCCAGCATTTT
CASSPGTRATQPQHF
>TRBV19|TRBJ2-3|many|TRBD2
TGTGCCAGTGGGCGAGGGAGGGCGGATACGCAGTATTTT
CASGRGRADTQYF
>TRBV7-3|TRBJ2-5|many|-
TGTGCCAGCAGTGCACAGGGATCCTCAGAGACCCAGTACTTC
CASSAQGSSETQYF
>TRBV5-1|TRBJ2-7|many|-
TGCGCCAGCAGGCGGACGGGCTCCTACGAGCAGTACTTC
CASRRTGSYEQYF
>TRBV2|TRBJ2-2|many|-
TGTGCCAGCAGTGGGACATCCGGGGCCACCGGGGAGCTGTTTTTT
CASSGTSGATGELFF
>TRBV7-9|TRBJ2-1|many|-
TGTGCCAGCAGCTTAGGAGGGGGGAATGAGCAGTTCTTC
CASSLGGGNEQFF
>TRBV24-1|TRBJ2-2|-|TRBD2
TGTGCCACCAGTGATCCGGGACTAGGAGGGTCCTTGGAGCTGTTTTTT
CATSDPGLGGSLELFF
>TRBV29-1|TRBJ2-1|-|TRBD2
TGCAGCGTTGACGCCGGGACTAGCGGGGGCAATGAGCAGTTCTTC
CSVDAGTSGGNEQFF
>TRBV6-1|TRBJ1-5|many|-
TGTGCCAGCAGTGAAGCGGGAGGGATAGATCAGCCCCAGCATTTT
CASSEAGGIDQPQHF
>TRBV19|TRBJ1-6|many|-
TGTGCCAGTAGTATACAGACAGATAATTCACCCCTCCACTTT
CASSIQTDNSPLHF
>TRBV19|TRBJ2-2|many|TRBD2
TGTGCCAGTAGCCTGGGAGGGACCACCTTCACCGGGGAGCTGTTTTTT
CASSLGGTTFTGELFF
>TRBV11-2|TRBJ2-7|many|TRBD2
TGTGCCAGCTTATCGCCAGCGGGAGGTTGGGACGAGCAGTACTTC
CASLSPAGGWDEQYF
>TRBV11-3|TRBJ2-3|many|TRBD2
TGTGCCAGCAGCCTAGCGGGGGGAACCACAGATACGCAGTATTTT
CASSLAGGTTDTQYF
>TRBV28|TRBJ1-4|many|TRBD1
TGTGCCAGCAGTTTACCCAGGGGCAGGGGGCTAGAAAAACTGTTTTTT
CASSLPRGRGLEKLFF
>TRBV6-2/TRBV6-3|TRBJ2-7|few|-
TGTGCCAGCAGTTGGGGGAGCTACGAGCAGTACTTC
CASSWGSYEQYF
>TRBV7-9|TRBJ2-6|-|-
TGTGCCAACAGCCCAGGGTTAAGTGGGGCCAACGTCCTGACTTTC
CANSPGLSGANVLTF
>TRBV18|TRBJ1-4|-|-
TGTGGCAGCTCACCATCAGGGGATACGAGTGAAAAACTGTTTTTT
CGSSPSGDTSEKLFF
>TRBV6-1|TRBJ1-2|few|-
TGTGCCAGCAGTGTGGAGGACGGGAAACCTAACTATGGCTACACCTTC
CASSVEDGKPNYGYTF
>TRBV19|TRBJ2-3|many|TRBD1
TGTGCCAGTAGCACAGGGGGGAACACAGATACGCAGTATTTT
CASSTGGNTDTQYF
>TRBV11-2|TRBJ2-7|-|-
TGTGCCTGCAGCTTAGTCAGGGCGCTTGAGGAGCAGGACTTC
CACSLVRALEEQDF
>TRBV20-1|TRBJ2-2|-|TRBD2
TGCAGTGCTAGAGATGTCAGCGGGGGCGACACCGGGGAGCTGTTTTTT
CSARDVSGGDTGELFF
>TRBV6-1|TRBJ1-1|many|-
TGTGCCAGCAGTTGGGGAAGGAACACTGAAGCTTTCTTT
CASSWGRNTEAFF
>TRBV11-1|TRBJ2-7|few|TRBD2
TGTGCCAGCAGCTTGAGGCGGGGGGCAAAGAGCTCCTACGAGCAGTACTTC
CASSLRRGAKSSYEQYF
>TRBV9|TRBJ1-1|many|-
TGTGCCAGCAGCGTCAGGGGTACGAACACTGAAGCTTTCTTT
CASSVRGTNTEAFF
>TRBV6-1|TRBJ2-1|many|-
TGTGCCAGCAGTCAAGGGACGCCGCTCCAGTTCTTC
CASSQGTPLQFF
>TRBV28|TRBJ2-5|many|-
TGTGCCAGCAGTACAAATAGCGGCCAAGAGACCCAGTACTTC
CASSTNSGQETQYF
>TRBV7-2|TRBJ2-5|many|TRBD2
TGTGCCAGCAGCGCCCTCACTAGCGGGGAGACCCAGTACTTC
CASSALTSGETQYF
>TRBV4-1|TRBJ2-3|once|TRBD2
TGCTCCAGCAGCCTGGGGACTAGCGGGACAGATACGCAGTATTTT
CSSSLGTSGTDTQYF
>TRBV5-4|TRBJ1-1|-|TRBD1
TGTGCCAGCAGCAGGAGGGACAGCCGAAACACTGAAGCTTTCTTT
CASSRRDSRNTEAFF
>TRBV28|TRBJ2-7|-|TRBD1
TGTGCCAGCATTACCCCGGGACAGTGGTACTACGAGCAGTACTTC
CASITPGQWYYEQYF
>TRBV20-1|TRBJ1-2|many|TRBD1
TGCAGTGCCGAAGGACAGGCTTACTATGGCTACACCTTC
CSAEGQAYYGYTF
>TRBV18|TRBJ1-5|many|TRBD1
TGTGCCAGCTCGCTATACAGGGGGGGCAATCAGCCCCAGCATTTT
CASSLYRGGNQPQHF
>TRBV3-1|TRBJ1-1|many|-
TGTGCCAGCTGGCTCACAGGGTCGCACACTGAAGCTTTCTTT
CASWLTGSHTEAFF
>TRBV20-1|TRBJ2-1|-|-
TGCAGTGCTAGAGATGATTTTGGCGCTAGCCTCTACAATGAGCAGTTCTTC
CSARDDFGASLYNEQFF
>TRBV7-9|TRBJ2-1|many|TRBD2
TGTGCCAGCAGCTTCCGGACTAGCGGGAGAGTCAATGAGCAGTTCTTC
CASSFRTSGRVNEQFF
>TRBV24-1|TRBJ2-3|-|TRBD2
TGTGCCACCAGTGAGTCGGGGACTAGCGGTACGAATACGCAGTATTTT
CATSESGTSGTNTQYF